This T cell receptor beta chain was recorded in a study of blood T cell repertoires in COVID-19. Study background: In each case, the material was cDNA or gDNA derived from T cells, B-cell-depleted T cells, or PBMCs.

CDR3 length: 18 amino acids. Germline loops: CDR1 SGHVS, CDR2 FNYEAQ. V shed 4 bases and J 2 bases; nucleotides not matched to a gene: 9. Profiling relied on immunoSEQ multiplex PCR, and the TCRdb table lists in-frame clones only, not all of them. The sample lists approximately 240,000 clones, over 80% occurring once. The chain joins TRBV7-6 to TRBJ2-3; TRBD2 matches at 13 bases. The sequencing input was peripheral blood. This receptor was taken from a woman in her sixties or seventies with active or convalescent COVID-19. The DNA of the CDR3 is TGTGCCAGCAGCTCCCCCCCGGGACTAGCGGGAATCACAGATACGCAGTATTTT. As protein: CASSSPPGLAGITDTQYF.